Included here is one T cell receptor beta chain sequence, with context. Antigen specificity is unknown. The time point denotes: blood from clinic visit 5 months post-surgery; TSC patient then seizure free. Only cases whose brain tissue showed the highest T cell transcript signatures were sequenced. Patients received at least one anti-epileptic drug before surgery. Germline V gene data show CDR1 as MNHEY and CDR2 as SVGAGI. The CDR3 is 15 residues long. The V gene lost 0 bases and the J gene lost 3 bases, with 8 bases spanning the gap. These data belong to a study of brain T cells in children with intractable seizures. Study-level findings and limits: Clones missing pre-surgery may reflect undersampling of that blood sample. Viral specificity was inferred only from CDR3 similarity; HCMV serostatus was unknown.

Only in-frame clones appear in the TCRdb table, and some are missing; sequencing was by immunoSEQ multiplex PCR. This table has 340,000 or so clones, more than 85% appearing once. This receptor was obtained from a boy in the first two years of life with tuberous sclerosis and intractable seizures. The rearrangement uses TRBV6-5 and TRBJ2-2; D gene uncertain. Material: peripheral blood, obtained about 5 months after surgery. In DNA form, the CDR3 reads TGTGCCAGCAGTTACTCAACACTCTACACCGGGGAGCTGTTTTTT. This codes for CASSYSTLYTGELFF.